The text below deals with one T cell receptor beta chain. V lost 3 bases and J lost 8, with 20 bases in between. This CDR3 is built from 17 residues. Germline CDR1 reads SEHNR; CDR2 reads FQNEAQ (reference sequence). This sample was taken from a study of cytomegalovirus exposure and HLA in healthy donors. Use of 60 Vbeta and 13 Jbeta primers characterized the PCR. TCRdb keeps only in-frame clones here, not all; method: immunoSEQ multiplex PCR. The table has some 150,000 clones, 79% seen once. The receptor was derived from a woman between 35 and 50 years old in good health and CMV-seropositive. J is TRBJ1-6 and V is TRBV7-9, with D maybe TRBD1 (6 bases). What was sequenced was PBMCs. CDR3 protein: CASSFTTARTADSPLHF. For the CDR3, the DNA is TGTGCCAGCAGCTTTACGACCGCCCGGACAGCTGATTCACCCCTCCACTTT.